Detailed here is one T cell receptor beta chain. Its cognate antigen has yet to be identified. Base qualities were left out, and no much larger clone turns up one base away. The CDR3 regions of human TCRbeta chains were analyzed by immunosequencing. The original pipeline was this. TCRs in the repertoires were compared against a reference library of SARS-CoV-2-specific TCRs that had been generated with the MIRA antigen-specificity platform. Breadth meant the fraction of unique TCRs that were SARS-CoV-2-associated, whereas depth meant the fraction of total T cells that were SARS-CoV-2-associated. Each spike-specific TCR was assigned to its reactive spike region and to a CD4 or CD8 class using the MIRA data. Log10-transformed breadth and depth values were compared by one-way ANOVA with Sidak's multiple comparisons tests. TCRdb limited this immuneACCESS table to in-frame rearrangements with V and J called. A share of clones is missing; checked studies link under half to unresolved V genes, and the rest is unexplained. The V and J calls and clone size were taken over from that table, and D and trimming were inferred from the DNA. The sample table records about 190,000 clones; under 95% of these occur just once. The top ten clonotypes cover roughly 0.99% of the sample.

These data come from a study of T cell responses to AZD1222 COVID-19 vaccine (dated by TCRdb to 2020 to 2022). About the investigation overall: AZD1222 recipients with second doses at about 4 weeks or about 12 weeks were pooled, because spike-specific TCR depth and breadth did not differ between schedules. Trial participants were enrolled by age into 18-55, 56-69 and 70-plus year subgroups, with 148, 28 and 57 TCR-sequenced participants respectively. TCR sequencing covered more than 230 trial participants: about 210 given two doses of AZD1222 and 26 given two doses of MenACWY control vaccine.

According to the study, the label for this sample's time point signals: baseline before first vaccination. Samples from vaccinated people were obtained from the UK trials COV001 and COV002, which included a single-blind randomized controlled phase 2/3 trial of AZD1222 (ChAdOx1 nCoV-19) in healthy adults. For TCRbeta chain sequencing, PBMC samples from trial participants were taken at day 0 and at day 28 after the second dose. Sequences MDHEN (CDR1) and SYDVKM (CDR2) are obtained from the germline V gene. The CDR3 sequence holds 15 residues, the cysteine and phenylalanine included. Of the read, only the CDR3 DNA is kept; its 45 bases are in frame from base 1. V is clipped by 7 bases and J by 8 bases, and the sequence between their germline boundaries is 21 bases long. Results and caveats for the whole study, not just this receptor: Conclusions about previously exposed vaccinees were limited because only 6 or 7 AZD1222 recipients were SARS-CoV-2 seropositive at baseline. The whole spike protein was spanned by vaccine-associated CD4 TCRs, and dominant responses were seen in regions 160-218 and 743-854. Because no samples from the day 14 peak response were available, repertoires could be characterized only after the peak T cell response. Reportedly, close to half of the unique spike-specific TCRs recognized epitopes lying outside the regions that are mutated in the B.1.351 and B.1.1.7 variants. In the small 56-69-year group, the increase in depth fell short of significance, most likely because of low power. Spike-specific TCR breadth and depth rose significantly after two AZD1222 doses compared with day 0 and with MenACWY recipients. Most participants were white British and females outnumbered males, and the authors suggested that clonal diversity may have been underestimated.

This sequence uses TRBV28 and TRBJ2-1; the best D guess is TRBD2, with 5 bases matching. Material: peripheral blood, obtained on day 0 of AZD1222 vaccination. This receptor was identified in an adult in good health. The CDR3 region has the sequence CASTQPLAFIHEQFF. The DNA is TGTGCCAGCACCCAGCCCCTAGCATTCATTCATGAGCAGTTCTTC.